What follows are 28 T cell receptor beta chains derived from one specimen sequenced in a study of neurological immune-mediated disorders. A single record per CDR3 protein comes from TCRdb applying MiXCR to the 5' RACE reads. This table holds some 65,000 distinct CDR3 sequences, approximately 4.2% found once. Sequenced: PBMCs. The receptors come from a man in his fifties or sixties with multiple sclerosis.

This clonotype appeared many times. The chain carries TRBV10-3 and TRBJ1-2, with 7 bases fitting TRBD1. The CDR3 is 13 amino acids. Germline values: CDR1 ENHRY, CDR2 SYGVKD. Unmatched junction bases numbered 4, after V lost 4 bases and J lost 5 bases. CDR3 DNA: TGTGCCATCAGTGCAACAGGGGAGTATGGCTACACCTTC. This encodes CAISATGEYGYTF.

This chain uses TRBV9 with TRBJ2-3; 8 bases map to TRBD2. The CDR3 is 17 amino acids. Trimming took 0 bases from V and 2 from J; bases not matched to a gene: 8. Germline lookup yields CDR1 SGDLS and CDR2 YYNGEE. As DNA, the CDR3 is TGTGCCAGCAGCGTAGCTTCCAGCGGGGGACCCACAGATACGCAGTATTTT. Amino acid sequence: CASSVASSGGPTDTQYF.

This clonotype was counted at least ten times. The gene calls are TRBV5-1 and TRBJ2-2, with 10 positions matching TRBD1. The germline CDR1 and CDR2 sequences are SGHRS and YFSETQ. V was pared by 4 bases and J by 4 bases, with 10 bases of the junction left unmatched. CDR3 size: 17 residues. The CDR3 region is CASSPTRQGAVTGELFF. The CDR3 DNA reads as TGCGCCAGCAGCCCGACCCGACAGGGGGCGGTCACCGGGGAGCTGTTTTTT.

The chain couples TRBV20-1 to TRBJ2-6, with TRBD1 matching over 7 bases. This CDR3 spans 15 amino acids. The germline V gene encodes CDR1 DFQATT and CDR2 SNEGSKA (reference sequence). V was clipped by 5 bases and J by 4 bases; unmatched bases: 8. The DNA of the CDR3 is TGCAGTGCTTCGACAGGGTTGTACGGGGCCAACGTCCTGACTTTC. Amino acids: CSASTGLYGANVLTF.

This clonotype was detected a few times. The chain is built from TRBV20-1 and TRBJ2-1; 11 bases are a match to TRBD2. The V segment lost 0 bases and the J segment 9 bases; nucleotides outside the gene matches: 7. The CDR3 consists of 15 residues. The germline gives CDR1 DFQATT, CDR2 SNEGSKA (reference sequence). CDR3 bases: TGCAGTGCTAGAGACGGTAGCGGGGGGGCATTTGAGCAGTTCTTC. Translated: CSARDGSGGAFEQFF.

Many counts were recorded for this clonotype. The chain uses TRBV6-2 or TRBV6-3 and TRBJ2-5; TRBD1 or TRBD2 may be the D gene (5 bases each). The CDR3 is 14 residues long. V gave up 6 bases and J gave up 1 base, with 12 bases separating them. CDR1 is MNHEY, CDR2 SVGEGT, per germline. The CDR3 DNA reads TGTGCCAGCAGAGCTCTAGGGACCCAAGAGACCCAGTACTTC. It encodes CASRALGTQETQYF.

This clonotype was picked up many times. The chain combines TRBV7-2 with TRBJ2-1; D might be TRBD1 (6 bases). This CDR3 is built from 16 residues. Germline CDR1 reads SGHTA; CDR2 reads FQGNSA. V gave up 5 bases and J gave up 5 bases, with 19 bases separating them. CDR3 nucleotides: TGTGCCAGCAGCGCAGGAGGCAGGGGCAGGAACAATGAGCAGTTCTTC. Its protein product is CASSAGGRGRNNEQFF.

This clonotype was detected many times. The V call is TRBV5-5, the J call TRBJ2-7; D not certain. CDR1 SGHKS and CDR2 YYEKEE come from the germline V gene (reference sequence). The CDR3 covers 14 residues. V gave up 4 bases and J gave up 4 bases, with 15 bases separating them. The CDR3 DNA is TGTGCCAGCAGCCTGACCGTCCTTTCTTACGAGCAGTACTTC. Its translation is CASSLTVLSYEQYF.

This clonotype showed up just a few times. This chain joins TRBV7-8 and TRBJ1-1; 8 bases map to TRBD1. The trim removed 5 bases at V and 5 bases at J, leaving 7 bases unmatched. CDR3 length equals 14 residues. Germline assignment: CDR1 SGHVS and CDR2 FQNEAQ. CDR3 region: CASSNTGGRTEAFF. The DNA for the CDR3 is TGTGCCAGCAGCAATACAGGGGGTAGAACTGAAGCTTTCTTT.

This clonotype has a count of ten or more. The chain employs TRBV20-1 and TRBJ1-4; D gene unclear. The CDR3 loop spans 11 amino acids. V lost 5 bases and J 8 bases, leaving 9 bases between the germline ends. Germline values: CDR1 DFQATT, CDR2 SNEGSKA (reference sequence). CDR3 coding DNA: TGCAGTGCTTACCACGGGGAAAAACTGTTTTTT. This codes for CSAYHGEKLFF.

This clonotype was observed many times. The J gene is TRBJ2-2, the V gene TRBV20-1; D possibly corresponds to TRBD1 (6 bases). The CDR3 contains 16 residues. The ends were cut back, 6 bases at V and 1 base at J, with 18 bases in the middle. The germline gives CDR1 DFQATT, CDR2 SNEGSKA (reference sequence). The CDR3 is CSARATGLENTGELFF. In DNA form, the CDR3 reads TGCAGTGCGCGAGCCACAGGGTTGGAGAACACCGGGGAGCTGTTTTTT.

This clonotype was observed many times. This rearrangement joins TRBV4-1 to TRBJ1-5, with 7 bases fitting TRBD1. The V gene's germline CDR1 is MGHRA and CDR2 YSYEKL. The CDR3 spans 16 residues. Trimming removed 5 bases from V and 3 bases from J; junction bases left unmatched: 10. The CDR3 region is CASSYTRTGINQPQHF. The CDR3 DNA reads as TGCGCCAGCAGCTACACCCGGACAGGCATCAATCAGCCCCAGCATTTT.

This clonotype showed up many times. The rearrangement joins TRBV5-1 to TRBJ2-5; 8 positions match TRBD1. The CDR3 contains 17 residues. V lost 2 bases to trimming and J lost 2 bases; unmatched junction nucleotides: 11. Germline V gene data show CDR1 as SGHRS and CDR2 as YFSETQ. The CDR3 region has the DNA TGCGCCAGCAGCTTAGGGCCAGGGGGCCCTAATCAAGAGACCCAGTACTTC. Its translation is CASSLGPGGPNQETQYF. The entire variable domain, with the rest obtained from reference TRBV5-1 and TRBJ2-5, is as follows: KAGVTQTPRYLIKTRGQQVTLSCSPISGHRSVSWYQQTPGQGLQFLFEYFSETQRNKGNFPGRFSGRQFSNSRSEMNVSTLELGDSALYLCASSLGPGGPNQETQYFGPGTRLLVL.

The chain couples TRBV6-1 to TRBJ1-1; tentatively, D is TRBD1 (5 bases). Germline CDR1 is MNHNS and CDR2 is SASEGT. The CDR3 is 15 residues long. V lost 6 bases to trimming and J lost 1 base, with 15 bases between them. Written as DNA, the CDR3 is TGTGCCAGCAGCGATCTCGGGACGGCGAACACTGAAGCTTTCTTT. It codes for CASSDLGTANTEAFF.

This clonotype was counted at least ten times. V gene TRBV7-2 combines with J gene TRBJ1-4, with 11 bases lining up with TRBD1. Germline V gene data show CDR1 as SGHTA and CDR2 as FQGNSA. The CDR3 sequence is 16 residues long. V lost 6 bases and J lost 3; bases outside the gene matches: 6. The CDR3: CASSRTGGAPNEKLFF. In nucleotides, the CDR3 is TGTGCCAGCAGTCGGACAGGGGGCGCTCCTAATGAAAAACTGTTTTTT.

This clonotype was counted ten times or more. The chain recombines TRBV15 with TRBJ2-7; D is ambiguous. The CDR3 is 14 amino acids. The V gene's germline CDR1 is LNHNV and CDR2 YYDKDF (reference sequence). Trimming left V 0 bases short and J 1 base short, with 7 bases between. The CDR3 here is CATSREAMSYEQYF. The DNA for the CDR3 is TGTGCCACCAGCAGAGAGGCCATGTCCTACGAGCAGTACTTC.

This clonotype has at least ten counts. The gene calls are TRBV5-4 and TRBJ1-2, with D uncertain. This CDR3 region has 15 residues. Between the trimmed V and J ends, which lost 1 base and 1 base, there was a span of 11 bases. Germline lookup yields CDR1 SGHNT and CDR2 YYREEE (reference sequence). The CDR3 reads CASSLFGLVNYGYTF. The DNA of the CDR3 is TGTGCCAGCAGCTTGTTTGGCCTGGTTAACTATGGCTACACCTTC.

This clonotype showed up many times. V gene TRBV20-1 combines with J gene TRBJ1-5, with a possible D match to TRBD1 (5 bases). CDR1 and CDR2 from the germline V gene are DFQATT and SNEGSKA (reference sequence). Trimming cost V 6 bases and J 5 bases, with 17 bases left between them. This CDR3 is 14 amino acids long. The CDR3 coding sequence is TGCAGTGCCCGAGGTGGGACTAGGGATCAGCCCCAGCATTTT. Its translation: CSARGGTRDQPQHF.

Many counts were recorded for this clonotype. The chain links TRBV3-1 to TRBJ1-6; D gene ambiguous. The germline V gene encodes CDR1 LGHDT and CDR2 YNNKEL (reference sequence). V was trimmed by 1 base and J by 8 bases, leaving 9 bases between them. This CDR3 comprises 14 residues. The CDR3 region is CASSQGYIDSPLHF. The CDR3 region has the DNA TGTGCCAGCAGCCAAGGTTACATCGATTCACCCCTCCACTTT.

This clonotype has ten or more counts. This CDR3 reads CSVGTSGGGYEQYF. The DNA for the CDR3 is TGCAGTGTAGGGACTAGCGGGGGAGGCTACGAGCAGTACTTC. The chain uses TRBV20-1 and TRBJ2-7, with 14 bases aligning to TRBD2. The CDR3 loop spans 14 amino acids. Germline V gene lookup returns CDR1 DFQATT and CDR2 SNEGSKA (reference sequence). Trimming at V came to 7 bases and at J to 3 bases, leaving 5 bases not matched to a gene.

This clonotype was counted between two and nine times. The V and J genes are TRBV7-9 and TRBJ1-2; D remains ambiguous. Trimming pared 1 base from V and 2 bases from J, leaving 8 bases between. Germline assignment: CDR1 SEHNR and CDR2 FQNEAQ (reference sequence). The CDR3 is 14 amino acids. CDR3 residues: CASSLDLGNYGYTF. In nucleotides, the CDR3 is TGTGCCAGCAGCTTAGACTTGGGGAACTATGGCTACACCTTC.

This clonotype appeared many times. The gene calls are TRBV19 and TRBJ2-1; 10 bases are a match to TRBD1. Germline CDR1 LNHDA, CDR2 SQIVND (reference sequence). CDR3 length equals 15 residues. Losses at the gene ends were 5 bases for V and 3 bases for J; bases not matched to a gene: 4. CDR3 in amino acids: CASSPGQGYYNEQFF. The DNA for the CDR3 is TGTGCCAGTAGTCCGGGACAGGGGTACTACAATGAGCAGTTCTTC.

In its sample, this clonotype was seen many times. This sequence joins TRBV5-1 and TRBJ1-1; no firm D call. The CDR3 loop spans 13 amino acids. In germline, CDR1 is SGHRS, CDR2 YFSETQ. Trimming shortened V by 6 bases and J by 0 bases, and 9 bases separated the two germline ends. CDR3: CASTDTMNTEAFF. CDR3 DNA: TGCGCCAGCACCGACACCATGAACACTGAAGCTTTCTTT. The whole variable domain, filled in from reference TRBV5-1 and TRBJ1-1, reads KAGVTQTPRYLIKTRGQQVTLSCSPISGHRSVSWYQQTPGQGLQFLFEYFSETQRNKGNFPGRFSGRQFSNSRSEMNVSTLELGDSALYLCASTDTMNTEAFFGQGTRLTVV.

This clonotype was counted at least ten times. V and J are TRBV5-1 and TRBJ1-2; D is undetermined. CDR1 and CDR2 (germline): SGHRS, YFSETQ. The CDR3 sequence is 15 residues long. Trimming took off 3 bases at V and 3 bases at J, with 15 bases between the two ends. The chain's CDR3 is CASSSSGEADYGYTF. CDR3 in DNA: TGCGCCAGCAGCTCATCAGGAGAGGCGGACTATGGCTACACCTTC.

This clonotype was observed many times. The V call is TRBV11-3, the J call TRBJ2-3, with no clear D. In germline, CDR1 is SGHNT, CDR2 YENEEA. This CDR3 contains 16 residues. Trimming shortened V by 1 base and J by 5 bases, and 16 bases separated the two germline ends. In DNA, the CDR3 is TGTGCCAGCAGCTTAGCCGTAGGAGACCAGCGAGATACGCAGTATTTT. This sequence encodes CASSLAVGDQRDTQYF. The whole variable domain, remainder taken from reference TRBV11-3 and TRBJ2-3, is EAGVVQSPRYKIIEKKQPVAFWCNPISGHNTLYWYLQNLGQGPELLIRYENEEAVDDSQLPKDRFSAERLKGVDSTLKIQPAELGDSAVYLCASSLAVGDQRDTQYFGPGTRLTVL.

The table lists this clonotype with many counts. The genes are TRBV20-1 and TRBJ2-3; no clear D gene. The V and J ends lost 6 bases and 3 bases respectively, with 13 bases between them. The V gene's germline CDR1 is DFQATT and CDR2 SNEGSKA (reference sequence). The CDR3 length is 13 residues. CDR3 in amino acids: CSAPKDGTDTQYF. The CDR3 DNA is TGCAGTGCCCCCAAGGACGGGACAGATACGCAGTATTTT.

This clonotype was detected ten times or more. The chain recombines TRBV9 with TRBJ1-2, with TRBD1 identical over 9 bases. CDR1 SGDLS and CDR2 YYNGEE come from the germline V gene. After removal of 4 bases from V and 6 bases from J, the junction contained 7 bases not matched to a gene. The length of the CDR3 is 14 residues. This CDR3 reads CASSTSGTGHGYTF. As DNA, the CDR3 is TGTGCCAGCAGCACCTCCGGGACAGGGCATGGCTACACCTTC.

This clonotype occurred many times. This rearrangement joins TRBV5-1 to TRBJ1-1, with D unresolved. Trimming cost V 0 bases and J 5 bases, with 11 bases left between them. CDR3 size: 14 residues. Germline CDR1 is SGHRS and CDR2 is YFSETQ. CDR3 DNA sequence: TGCGCCAGCAGCTTGGAGCTCTTGGGGACTGAAGCTTTCTTT. This sequence encodes CASSLELLGTEAFF.